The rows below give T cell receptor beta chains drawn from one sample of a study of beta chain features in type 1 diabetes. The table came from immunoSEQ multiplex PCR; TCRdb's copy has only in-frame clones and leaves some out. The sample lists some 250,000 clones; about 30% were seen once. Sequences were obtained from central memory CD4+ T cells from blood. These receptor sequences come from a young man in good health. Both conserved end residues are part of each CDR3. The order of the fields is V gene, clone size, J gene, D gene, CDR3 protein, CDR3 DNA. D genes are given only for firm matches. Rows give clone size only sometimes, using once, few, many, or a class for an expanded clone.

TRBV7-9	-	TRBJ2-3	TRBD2	CASSSGLAGTDTQYF	TGTGCCAGCAGCTCCGGACTAGCAGGCACAGATACGCAGTATTTT
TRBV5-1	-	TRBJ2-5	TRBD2	CASSSGLDAQETQYF	TGCGCCAGCAGCTCCGGACTAGATGCTCAGGAGACCCAGTACTTC
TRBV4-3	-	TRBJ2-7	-	CASSQDGAAEQYF	TGCGCCAGCAGCCAAGACGGGGCGGCTGAGCAGTACTTC
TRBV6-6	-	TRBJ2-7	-	CASSSNRVGEQYF	TGTGCCAGCAGTTCAAACAGGGTCGGCGAGCAGTACTTC
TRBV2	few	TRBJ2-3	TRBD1	CASSDGQGADTQYF	TGTGCCAGCAGTGATGGGCAGGGGGCCGATACGCAGTATTTT
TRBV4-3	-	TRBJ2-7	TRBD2	CASSLRLAGGYEQYF	TGCGCCAGCAGCCTTCGACTAGCGGGAGGCTACGAGCAGTACTTC
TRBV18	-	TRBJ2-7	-	CASSLLGPPPREQYF	TGTGCCAGCTCACTACTTGGACCTCCCCCCCGGGAGCAGTACTTC
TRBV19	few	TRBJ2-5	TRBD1	CASSKQGANFPETQYF	TGTGCCAGTAGTAAACAGGGGGCGAATTTCCCAGAGACCCAGTACTTC
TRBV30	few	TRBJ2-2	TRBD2	CAWSGLATNTGELFF	TGTGCCTGGAGTGGACTAGCCACGAACACCGGGGAGCTGTTTTTT
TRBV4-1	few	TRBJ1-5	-	CASSQDHGRDQPQHF	TGCGCCAGCAGCCAAGACCACGGCAGGGATCAGCCCCAGCATTTT
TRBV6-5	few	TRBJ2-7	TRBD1	CASSPGQGSGEQYF	TGTGCCAGCAGTCCGGGACAGGGGTCCGGCGAGCAGTACTTC
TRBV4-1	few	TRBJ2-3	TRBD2	CASSPKREAGATQYF	TGCGCCAGCAGCCCGAAACGGGAGGCCGGAGCTACGCAGTATTTT
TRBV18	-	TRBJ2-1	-	CASSSSSIDFYNEQFF	TGTGCCAGCTCATCTTCCTCCATCGACTTCTACAATGAGCAGTTCTTC
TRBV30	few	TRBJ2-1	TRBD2	CAWSPSGGAYNEQFF	TGTGCCTGGAGTCCTAGCGGGGGGGCCTACAATGAGCAGTTCTTC
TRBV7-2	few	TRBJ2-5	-	CASTIGGAQETQYF	TGTGCCAGCACCATAGGAGGGGCCCAAGAGACCCAGTACTTC
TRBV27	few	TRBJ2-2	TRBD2	CASSLKREVNTGELFF	TGTGCCAGCAGTTTAAAACGGGAGGTGAACACCGGGGAGCTGTTTTTT
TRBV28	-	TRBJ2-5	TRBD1	CASRTNPRQGRETQYF	TGTGCCAGCAGAACCAACCCCCGACAGGGACGGGAGACCCAGTACTTC
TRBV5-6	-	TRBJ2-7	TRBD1	CASSLGLGQGSYEQYF	TGTGCCAGCAGCTTGGGGCTGGGACAGGGGTCCTACGAGCAGTACTTC
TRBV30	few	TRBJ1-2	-	CAWTGSYGYTF	TGTGCCTGGACAGGGAGCTATGGCTACACCTTC
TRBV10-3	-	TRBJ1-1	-	CAISEAYSMNTEAFF	TGTGCCATCAGTGAGGCGTACAGCATGAACACTGAAGCTTTCTTT
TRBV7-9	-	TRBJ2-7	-	CASSFSRSSHEQYF	TGTGCCAGCAGCTTCTCCCGGTCAAGCCACGAGCAGTACTTC
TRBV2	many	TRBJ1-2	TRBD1	CASIRDRDRGDHGYTF	TGTGCCAGCATCCGGGACCGGGACAGAGGAGACCATGGCTACACCTTC
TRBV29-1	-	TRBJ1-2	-	CSVEGRKYGYTF	TGCAGCGTTGAGGGCAGAAAGTATGGCTACACCTTC
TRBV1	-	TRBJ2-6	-	CTSSQENQSPRANVLTF	TGCACCAGCAGCCAGGAAAACCAGAGCCCGCGGGCCAACGTCCTGACTTTC
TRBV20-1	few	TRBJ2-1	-	CSARVGGQEFF	TGCAGTGCTAGAGTGGGGGGCCAGGAGTTCTTC
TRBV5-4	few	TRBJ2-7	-	CASSLYSSYEQYF	TGTGCCAGCAGCTTGTACAGCTCCTACGAGCAGTACTTC
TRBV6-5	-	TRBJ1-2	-	CASSRQVNSNGYTF	TGTGCCAGCAGTCGACAGGTCAATTCAAATGGCTACACCTTC
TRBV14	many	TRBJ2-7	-	CASSQEVEQYF	TGTGCCAGCAGCCAAGAAGTCGAGCAGTACTTC
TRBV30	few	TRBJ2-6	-	CAWSGNSGANVLTF	TGTGCCTGGAGTGGAAACTCTGGGGCCAACGTCCTGACTTTC
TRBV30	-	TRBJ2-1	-	CAWSVVHTEQFF	TGTGCCTGGAGTGTTGTACATACTGAGCAGTTCTTC
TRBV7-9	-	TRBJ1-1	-	CASSSLLQSEAFF	TGTGCCAGCAGCTCCCTCTTACAGAGTGAAGCTTTCTTT
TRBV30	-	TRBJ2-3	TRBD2	CAWSRGVGTKRIDTQYF	TGTGCCTGGAGCCGAGGGGTAGGGACTAAGCGAATAGATACGCAGTATTTT
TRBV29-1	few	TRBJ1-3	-	CSVEALFSGNTIYF	TGCAGCGTTGAGGCGCTTTTCTCTGGAAACACCATATATTTT
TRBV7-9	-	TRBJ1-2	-	CASSLNPEWGYTF	TGTGCCAGCAGCTTAAATCCTGAGTGGGGCTACACCTTC
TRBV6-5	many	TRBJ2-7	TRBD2	CASGGIAGDMYEQYF	TGTGCCAGCGGGGGAATAGCGGGAGATATGTACGAGCAGTACTTC
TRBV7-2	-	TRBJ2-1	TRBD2	CASSSFSGSEQFF	TGTGCCAGCAGCTCCTTTAGCGGGAGCGAGCAGTTCTTC
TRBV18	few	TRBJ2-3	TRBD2	CASSPSGGGTDTQYF	TGTGCCAGCTCACCTAGCGGGGGGGGCACAGATACGCAGTATTTT
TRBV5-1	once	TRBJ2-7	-	CASSLTANSYEQYF	TGCGCCAGCAGCTTGACAGCTAACTCCTACGAGCAGTACTTC
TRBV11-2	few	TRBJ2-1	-	CASSLVLDNEQFF	TGTGCCAGCAGCTTAGTACTAGACAATGAGCAGTTCTTC
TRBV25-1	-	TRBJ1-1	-	CASSGYRDSAEAFF	TGTGCCAGCAGTGGCTACAGGGATTCGGCTGAAGCTTTCTTT
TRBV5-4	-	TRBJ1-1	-	CASSSRALETEAFF	TGTGCCAGCAGCTCGAGGGCGTTGGAGACTGAAGCTTTCTTT
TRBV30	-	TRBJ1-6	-	CAWSGPRDNSPLHF	TGTGCCTGGAGTGGACCCAGGGATAATTCACCCCTCCACTTT
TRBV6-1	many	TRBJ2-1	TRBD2	CASSETSGFSYNEQFF	TGTGCCAGCAGTGAGACTAGCGGATTCTCCTACAATGAGCAGTTCTTC
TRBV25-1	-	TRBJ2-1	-	CASMGFDHEQFF	TGTGCCAGCATGGGTTTCGACCATGAGCAGTTCTTC
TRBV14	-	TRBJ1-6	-	CASSQGRGNSPLHF	TGTGCCAGCAGCCAAGGCCGGGGTAATTCACCCCTCCACTTT